These 31 T cell receptor beta chains were all obtained from the same sample, sequenced in a study of long-term antiretroviral therapy in people with HIV. Sequencing used immunoSEQ v3.0 at survey level. Only in-frame clones appear in the TCRdb table, and some are missing; sequencing was by immunoSEQ multiplex PCR. The data show about 16,000 clones, around 88% seen once. The sequencing here drew on unsorted PBMCs, taken more than 2.2 years before starting antiretroviral therapy. All receptors come from a woman aged 25 to 45 with HIV.

This clone was recorded only once. The CDR3 is CASRADHTQSRANVLTF. DNA of the CDR3: TGTGCCAGCAGGGCAGATCACACACAAAGTCGGGCCAACGTCCTGACTTTC. This chain links TRBV5-8 with TRBJ2-6; unclear D gene. Looked up from germline, CDR1 is SGHTS and CDR2 is YDEGEE. Trimming removed 5 bases at V and 5 bases at J, with 20 bases between. The CDR3 sequence is 17 residues long.

The J gene is TRBJ1-6, the V gene TRBV14, with 10 bases fitting TRBD1. The germline gives CDR1 SGHDN, CDR2 FVKESK. This CDR3 contains 15 residues. J lost 6 bases, V lost 4 bases, and 3 bases had no gene match. The CDR3 here is CASSPRQGANSPLHF. The CDR3 DNA is TGTGCCAGCAGCCCTAGACAGGGGGCTAATTCACCCCTCCACTTT. The full variable domain, in which reference TRBV14 and TRBJ1-6 provide the parts outside the CDR3, is EAGVTQFPSHSVIEKGQTVTLRCDPISGHDNLYWYRRVMGKEIKFLLHFVKESKQDESGMPNNRFLAERTGGTYSTLKVQPAELEDSGVYFCASSPRQGANSPLHFGNGTRLTVT.

The CDR3 coding sequence is TGTGCCTGGACTCTCCCGGGCAGCGGGGTGGGGTTCTTC. It is translated as CAWTLPGSGVGFF. V and J are TRBV30 and TRBJ2-1, with 7 nucleotides matching TRBD2. The CDR3 length is 13 residues. Germline values: CDR1 GTSNPN, CDR2 SVGIG (reference sequence). J was trimmed by 15 bases and V by 4 bases; bases with no gene match: 15.

V and J are TRBV30 and TRBJ1-3; no firm D call. With 0 bases removed from V and 0 bases from J, the gap between germline ends came to 9 bases. Germline assignment: CDR1 GTSNPN and CDR2 SVGIG (reference sequence). This CDR3 has 15 amino acids. CDR3 bases: TGTGCCTGGAGTGTAGGAGGAAACTCTGGAAACACCATATATTTT. Translated, it gives CAWSVGGNSGNTIYF.

The gene calls are TRBV30 and TRBJ1-4, with TRBD1 identical over 7 bases. V gave up 7 bases and J gave up 4 bases; unmatched junction bases: 6. Germline CDR1 GTSNPN, CDR2 SVGIG (reference sequence). The CDR3 has 13 residues. Here the CDR3 DNA reads TGTGCCTACTCGGGACAGCGTAATGAAAAACTGTTTTTT. Its translation: CAYSGQRNEKLFF.

In the case of this clone: Compared with germline, one end of the junction differs, possibly owing to a read error. CDR3: CACRDGNTIYF. The CDR3 DNA sequence: TGTGCCTGCAGGGATGGAAACACCATATATTTT. The rearrangement joins TRBV6-5 to TRBJ1-3, with TRBD1 as a possible D gene (5 bases). The CDR3 covers 11 residues. In germline, CDR1 is MNHEY, CDR2 SVGAGI.

The V gene is TRBV4-3, the J gene TRBJ2-5, with D possibly TRBD2 on 6 matching bases. The germline V gene has CDR1 LGHNA and CDR2 YSLEER. There are 17 residues in the CDR3. Trimming left V 2 bases short and J 4 bases short, with 20 bases between. Here the CDR3 reads CASSQSPAGYGVETQYF. CDR3 coding DNA: TGCGCCAGCAGCCAATCGCCCGCGGGGTACGGGGTAGAGACCCAGTACTTC.

The V and J genes are TRBV2 and TRBJ1-1; D gene ambiguous. CDR3 size: 13 residues. Germline V gene data show CDR1 as SNHLY and CDR2 as FYNNEI. V lost 4 bases, J lost 1 base, and 7 bases lay in between. The CDR3 coding sequence is TGTGCCAGCAGTGGGGGTAGGAACACTGAAGCTTTCTTT. Residues: CASSGGRNTEAFF.

The V call is TRBV4-1, the J call TRBJ1-1; TRBD1 is a possible D gene (5 bases). The CDR3 covers 15 residues. The V gene lost 1 base and the J gene lost 5 bases, with 14 bases spanning the gap. CDR1 is MGHRA and CDR2 is YSYEKL in the germline V gene. CDR3 region: CASSQGNRPWTEAFF. The CDR3 bases are TGCGCCAGCAGCCAAGGTAACAGGCCGTGGACTGAAGCTTTCTTT.

The chain combines TRBV7-2 with TRBJ2-2; TRBD1 aligns across 7 bases. The CDR3 consists of 16 residues. V trimming: 5 bases; J trimming: 3 bases; junction bases outside the gene matches: 9. Germline lookup yields CDR1 SGHTA and CDR2 FQGNSA. Here the CDR3 reads CASSPFDRVDTGELFF. CDR3 in DNA: TGTGCCAGCAGCCCCTTCGACAGGGTGGACACCGGGGAGCTGTTTTTT.

The V and J genes are TRBV7-9 and TRBJ2-2; D tentatively reads TRBD1 or TRBD2 (5 bases each). The CDR3 contains 16 residues. Per germline, CDR1 SEHNR and CDR2 FQNEAQ (reference sequence). The V end lost 2 bases, the J end lost 6 bases, and 16 bases lay between the germline ends. The CDR3 protein is CASSLLWGTIAGELFF. CDR3 DNA: TGTGCCAGCAGCTTACTCTGGGGGACCATCGCCGGGGAGCTGTTTTTT.

V and J are TRBV4-3 and TRBJ2-3, with 7 bases lining up with TRBD1. Germline CDR1 is LGHNA and CDR2 is YSLEER. This CDR3 has 15 amino acids. The junction had 3 bases not matched to a gene; V was cut back by 0 bases and J by 3 bases. The CDR3 sequence: CASSQDRGLTDTQYF. CDR3 DNA sequence: TGCGCCAGCAGCCAAGATAGGGGGCTTACAGATACGCAGTATTTT.

The rearrangement joins TRBV18 to TRBJ2-4; D is undetermined. This CDR3 spans 14 amino acids. CDR1 is KGHSH, CDR2 LQKENI, per germline. V was cut by 2 bases and J by 0 bases, with 5 bases left in between. The CDR3: CASSPEQAKNIQYF. The CDR3 DNA follows: TGTGCCAGCTCACCAGAACAAGCCAAAAACATTCAGTACTTC. The whole variable domain, filled in from reference TRBV18 and TRBJ2-4, reads NAGVMQNPRHLVRRRGQEARLRCSPMKGHSHVYWYRQLPEEGLKFMVYLQKENIIDESGMPKERFSAEFPKEGPSILRIQQVVRGDSAAYFCASSPEQAKNIQYFGAGTRLSVL.

This clone appeared a single time. The V and J genes are TRBV19 and TRBJ1-2; the match to TRBD1 covers 9 bases. The CDR3 consists of 13 residues. V gave up 4 bases and J gave up 6 bases; unmatched junction bases: 3. CDR1 LNHDA and CDR2 SQIVND come from the germline V gene (reference sequence). CDR3 sequence reads: CASSTDRGHGYTF. The DNA for the CDR3 is TGTGCCAGTAGTACGGACAGGGGCCATGGCTACACCTTC.

For the CDR3, the DNA is TGTGCCAGCAGCCGGTCGGAAGCCCCGGGACAGGGGGATTTTGGCTACACCTTC. Translating gives CASSRSEAPGQGDFGYTF. The rearrangement links TRBV4-2 to TRBJ1-2, with TRBD1 identical over 11 bases. The junction had 17 bases not matched to a gene; V was cut back by 4 bases and J by 7 bases. CDR3 length equals 18 residues. In germline, CDR1 is LGHNA, CDR2 YNFKEQ.

In nucleotides, the CDR3 is TGCGCCAGCAGCCCGGACGTTCATACTAACTATGGCTACACCTTC. Its protein product is CASSPDVHTNYGYTF. The chain joins TRBV5-1 to TRBJ1-2; the D is unclear. This CDR3 region has 15 residues. V gave up 4 bases and J gave up 0 bases, with 13 bases separating them. Germline V gives CDR1 SGHRS, CDR2 YFSETQ. Full variable domain (missing parts from reference TRBV5-1 and TRBJ1-2): KAGVTQTPRYLIKTRGQQVTLSCSPISGHRSVSWYQQTPGQGLQFLFEYFSETQRNKGNFPGRFSGRQFSNSRSEMNVSTLELGDSALYLCASSPDVHTNYGYTFGSGTRLTVV.

The chain couples TRBV30 to TRBJ1-6; 8 bases fit TRBD1. Germline lookup yields CDR1 GTSNPN and CDR2 SVGIG (reference sequence). The CDR3 runs to 13 residues. Trimming took 0 bases from V and 8 from J; bases not matched to a gene: 0. CDR3 nucleotides: TGTGCCTGGAGTGTGACAGGGGATTCACCCCTCCACTTT. It encodes CAWSVTGDSPLHF.

This rearrangement joins TRBV11-2 to TRBJ1-3, with 10 positions matching TRBD1. This CDR3 contains 16 residues. Germline CDR1 is SGHAT and CDR2 is FQNNGV. The ends lost 2 bases at V and 3 bases at J; junction bases unmatched: 4. CDR3 DNA sequence: TGTGCCAGCAGCTTATCGACAGGGGGCATTGGAAACACCATATATTTT. Translating gives CASSLSTGGIGNTIYF.

The V and J genes are TRBV19 and TRBJ1-2; tentatively, D is TRBD1 (6 bases). This CDR3 contains 14 residues. V was pared by 7 bases and J by 3 bases, with 15 bases between. Germline lookup yields CDR1 LNHDA and CDR2 SQIVND (reference sequence). CDR3 bases: TGTGCCAGTATCAGGGGCGCGGGGGACTATGGCTACACCTTC. Protein product: CASIRGAGDYGYTF.

The chain has TRBV5-1 and TRBJ2-7, with 9 bases fitting TRBD1. The trim removed 4 bases at V and 2 bases at J, leaving 16 bases unmatched. The CDR3 runs to 18 residues. The germline V gene encodes CDR1 SGHRS and CDR2 YFSETQ. DNA of the CDR3: TGCGCCAGCAGCCCAGAGGGGGCCTACAGGGGGCTCGCCTACGAGCAGTACTTC. Protein sequence: CASSPEGAYRGLAYEQYF.

The rearrangement joins TRBV7-8 to TRBJ1-5; D is unclear. Per germline, CDR1 SGHVS and CDR2 FQNEAQ. The CDR3 sequence is 16 residues long. V was clipped by 5 bases and J by 2 bases, with 16 bases between them. CDR3 region: CASSTRTRRGNQPQHF. The CDR3 DNA sequence: TGTGCCAGCAGCACGCGGACTCGGAGGGGCAATCAGCCCCAGCATTTT. The full variable domain, rest sourced from reference TRBV7-8 and TRBJ1-5, is GAGVSQSPRYKVAKRGQDVALRCDPISGHVSLFWYQQALGQGPEFLTYFQNEAQLDKSGLPSDRFFAERPEGSVSTLKIQRTQQEDSAVYLCASSTRTRRGNQPQHFGDGTRLSIL.

V and J are TRBV5-1 and TRBJ1-4, with D hard to call. CDR3 length: 15 residues. The germline V and J ends were trimmed by 0 bases and 7 bases, with 13 bases remaining between them. Germline CDR1 and CDR2: SGHRS and YFSETQ. In DNA, the CDR3 is TGCGCCAGCAGCTTGGGAACAAGCGGACGTGAAAAACTGTTTTTT. This gives the protein CASSLGTSGREKLFF.

The chain has TRBV10-3 and TRBJ2-3, with 11 bases fitting TRBD2. Germline V gene sequence: CDR1 ENHRY, CDR2 SYGVKD. J gave up 2 bases and V 10 bases, and 11 bases lay outside the gene matches. This CDR3 has 16 residues. This CDR3 is CATGPFSGGDTDTQYF. CDR3 nucleotide sequence: TGTGCCACCGGACCATTTAGCGGGGGGGACACAGATACGCAGTATTTT.

This sequence joins TRBV5-5 and TRBJ2-5; 7 bases are shared with TRBD1. CDR1 is SGHKS and CDR2 is YYEKEE in the germline V gene (reference sequence). The CDR3 length is 14 residues. J was trimmed by 2 bases and V by 3 bases; bases with no gene match: 4. This CDR3 is CASSWGQIQETQYF. The CDR3 DNA follows: TGTGCCAGCAGCTGGGGACAGATTCAAGAGACCCAGTACTTC.

V usage is TRBV2 and J usage is TRBJ1-5; no reliable D call. The CDR3 runs to 14 residues. CDR1 is SNHLY and CDR2 is FYNNEI in the germline V gene. V shed 4 bases and J shed 5 bases, with 12 bases lying between them. Written as DNA, the CDR3 is TGTGCCAGCAGTGGCGGCAGTCAAGATCAGCCCCAGCATTTT. This translates into CASSGGSQDQPQHF.

The V and J genes are TRBV7-9 and TRBJ1-4, with D possibly matching TRBD1 (6 bases). Germline V lookup: CDR1 SEHNR, CDR2 FQNEAQ (reference sequence). V was trimmed by 8 bases and J by 5 bases, leaving 12 bases between them. The length of the CDR3 is 13 residues. The CDR3 sequence is CASRRGLNEKLFF. The CDR3, as DNA: TGTGCCAGCCGGAGGGGGTTGAATGAAAAACTGTTTTTT.

V is TRBV2 and J is TRBJ2-1; D gene uncertain. Germline-derived CDR1 and CDR2 are SNHLY and FYNNEI. The CDR3 consists of 13 residues. The germline V and J ends were trimmed by 7 bases and 7 bases, with 14 bases remaining between them. The CDR3 DNA follows: TGTGCCAGCAAGGGAAGGGATTTTAATGAGCAGTTCTTC. Protein: CASKGRDFNEQFF.

The sample holds a few counts of this clone. The chain has TRBV9 and TRBJ1-1, with D unclear. This CDR3 is 13 amino acids long. The V and J ends lost 2 bases and 1 base respectively, with 6 bases between them. From germline, CDR1 is SGDLS and CDR2 YYNGEE. The chain's CDR3 is CASSVGRNTEAFF. CDR3 nucleotide sequence: TGTGCCAGCAGCGTCGGCAGGAACACTGAAGCTTTCTTT.

The chain employs TRBV18 and TRBJ1-2; D is ambiguous. V gave up 3 bases and J gave up 8 bases, with 16 bases separating them. This CDR3 is 14 amino acids long. Germline-derived CDR1 and CDR2 are KGHSH and LQKENI. CDR3 region: CASSPLGGLGGYTF. DNA for the CDR3: TGTGCCAGCTCACCCCTAGGTGGACTAGGGGGCTACACCTTC.

V and J are TRBV10-3 and TRBJ2-7; 9 bases are a match to TRBD1. V gave up 2 bases and J gave up 1 base; unmatched junction bases: 6. Germline lookup yields CDR1 ENHRY and CDR2 SYGVKD. The CDR3 length is 16 residues. The CDR3 is CAISEPGQGKSYEQYF. Written as DNA, the CDR3 is TGTGCCATCAGTGAGCCGGGACAGGGTAAATCCTACGAGCAGTACTTC.

V is TRBV5-1 and J is TRBJ1-1, with D unclear. The CDR3 covers 15 residues. The germline V gene has CDR1 SGHRS and CDR2 YFSETQ. Trimming stripped 0 bases from V and 2 bases from J, with 11 bases between. DNA for the CDR3: TGCGCCAGCAGCTTGGTGGAAGGGTTTAACACTGAAGCTTTCTTT. It encodes CASSLVEGFNTEAFF.